These T cell receptor beta chains were read from a single sample in a study of radiotherapy plus CTLA-4 blockade in lung cancer. The assay was immunoSEQ multiplex PCR, and TCRdb's table has in-frame clones only and misses some. The sample lists around 50,000 clones; approximately 86% were seen once. The sample here was peripheral blood, taken from a patient treated with radiotherapy plus ipilimumab. Source of these receptors: a human donor with non-small cell lung cancer that progressed on radiotherapy plus ipilimumab. Some clones in this sample may be carry-over from other donors' samples. CDR3s include the opening cysteine and the closing phenylalanine or tryptophan. The D gene is left open where the match is weak. Rows give clone size only sometimes, using once, few, many, or a class for an expanded clone.

clone size	D gene	V gene	J gene	CDR3 DNA	CDR3 protein
.	.	TRBV29-1	TRBJ2-3	TGCAGCGTTGAATCCCAGTTCCTTCACAGCACAGATACGCAGTATTTT	CSVESQFLHSTDTQYF
.	TRBD1	TRBV19	TRBJ2-1	TGTGCCAGTAGTCTGGGGACAGGGGTGGATGAGCAGTTCTTC	CASSLGTGVDEQFF
.	TRBD1	TRBV5-1	TRBJ2-7	TGCGCCAGCGCATCCGGGACAGCTAGTTACGAGCAGTACTTC	CASASGTASYEQYF
.	TRBD2	TRBV5-6	TRBJ2-7	TGTGCCAGCAGCTTAAAAAATCCTCTAGCGGGGGACGAGCAGTACTTC	CASSLKNPLAGDEQYF
.	.	TRBV5-1	TRBJ2-4	TGCGCCAGCAGCTTTGGACAGCCCCTTAACATTCAGTACTTC	CASSFGQPLNIQYF
.	TRBD1	TRBV6-1	TRBJ1-2	TGTGCCAGCAGTTCCCAGGGGGCTGATGGCTACACCTTC	CASSSQGADGYTF
.	.	TRBV5-1	TRBJ2-1	TGCGCCAGCAGCTTGGATTGGACATCCACCTACAATGAGCAGTTCTTC	CASSLDWTSTYNEQFF
.	.	TRBV19	TRBJ1-3	TGTGCCAGTCGGGACACCCACTCTGGAAACACCATATATTTT	CASRDTHSGNTIYF
.	.	TRBV11-3	TRBJ2-3	TGTGCCAGCAGCTTAGATTGGCGGCGCAAGGATACGCAATATTTT	CASSLDWRRKDTQYF
.	TRBD2	TRBV5-8	TRBJ2-3	TGTGCATGTAGGACGGGAGGGAGCACAGATACGCAGTATTTT	CACRTGGSTDTQYF
.	.	TRBV10-3	TRBJ1-2	TGTGCCATCAGTGAGACCGGGACAACAAACTATGGCTACACCTTC	CAISETGTTNYGYTF
few	.	TRBV28	TRBJ1-1	TGTGCCAGCACGACAGCTTTGAACACTGAAGCTTTCTTT	CASTTALNTEAFF
.	TRBD2	TRBV2	TRBJ2-1	TGTGCCAGCAGTGGGGGACTAGCAAACTCCTACAATGAGCAGTTCTTC	CASSGGLANSYNEQFF
.	TRBD2	TRBV5-1	TRBJ2-5	TGCGCCAGCAGCTTGGCGCTAGCGGGAGTGGGAGAAGAGACCCAGTACTTC	CASSLALAGVGEETQYF
once	.	TRBV6-5	TRBJ2-7	TGTGCCAGCAGTTACACCGAGACATCAAAGCAGTACTTC	CASSYTETSKQYF
.	.	TRBV11-2	TRBJ2-6	TGTGCCAGCGGGGGGGGCACTGGGGCCAACGTCCTGACTTTC	CASGGGTGANVLTF
.	.	TRBV5-1	TRBJ2-5	TGCGCCAGCACCACAGGGATAGGGGAGACCCAGTACTTC	CASTTGIGETQYF
.	.	TRBV20-1	TRBJ2-1	TGCAGTGCTAGCATAGAGGGTGAGCAGTTCTTC	CSASIEGEQFF
.	.	TRBV5-1	TRBJ2-3	TGCGCCAGCAGCCCGGCGGTTGAAGTTGGAGATACGCAGTATTTT	CASSPAVEVGDTQYF
.	TRBD1	TRBV30	TRBJ2-1	TGTGCCTGGAGGGTACAGGGGGCAAACTACAATGAGCAGTTCTTC	CAWRVQGANYNEQFF